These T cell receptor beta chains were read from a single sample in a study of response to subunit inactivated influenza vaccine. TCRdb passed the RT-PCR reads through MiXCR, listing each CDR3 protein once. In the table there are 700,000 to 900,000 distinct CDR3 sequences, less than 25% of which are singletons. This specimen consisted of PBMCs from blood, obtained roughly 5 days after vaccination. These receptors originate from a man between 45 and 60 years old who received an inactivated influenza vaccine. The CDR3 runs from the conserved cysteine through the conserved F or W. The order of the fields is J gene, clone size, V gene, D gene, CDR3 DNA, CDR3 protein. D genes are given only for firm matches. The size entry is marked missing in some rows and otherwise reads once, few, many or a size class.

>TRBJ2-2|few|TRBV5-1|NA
TGCGCTACCACGGGCGGAGACACCGGGGAGCTGTTTTTT
CATTGGDTGELFF
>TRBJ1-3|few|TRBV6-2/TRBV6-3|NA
TGTGCCAGCAGTTATCGACGGGCTGCTTCTGGAAACACCATATATTTT
CASSYRRAASGNTIYF
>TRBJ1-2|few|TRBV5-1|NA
TGCGCCAGCAGCTTGGGACCGAGTCTCGATGGCTACACCTTC
CASSLGPSLDGYTF
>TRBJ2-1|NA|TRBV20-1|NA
TGCAGTGGTGAGGATTACAATGAGCAGTTCTTC
CSGEDYNEQFF
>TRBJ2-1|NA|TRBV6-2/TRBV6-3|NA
TGTGCCAGCAGTTCAGACAGCAATGAGCAGTTCTTC
CASSSDSNEQFF
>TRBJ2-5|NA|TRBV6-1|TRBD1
TGTGCCAGCACCAAGTTCGGGACAGGGGGCACTGAGACCCAGTACTTC
CASTKFGTGGTETQYF
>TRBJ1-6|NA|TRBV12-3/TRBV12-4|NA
TGTGCCAGCAGTTCCGCAGGGGAGAACTATAATTCACCCCTCCACTTT
CASSSAGENYNSPLHF
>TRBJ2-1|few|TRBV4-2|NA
TGTGCCAGCAGCCCAGGGGCTAGCGGTTACAATGAGCAGTTCTTC
CASSPGASGYNEQFF
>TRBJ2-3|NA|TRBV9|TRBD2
TGTGCCAGCAGCGTAGGTAATAGCGGGGGAGATACGCAGTATTTT
CASSVGNSGGDTQYF
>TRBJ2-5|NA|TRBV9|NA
TGTGCCAGCAGCGTGCAGGGCTCGTACCGAGAGACCCAGTACTTC
CASSVQGSYRETQYF
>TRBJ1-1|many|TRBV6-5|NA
TGTGCCAGCAGTTACCGGACGGTGAACACTGAAGCTTTCTTT
CASSYRTVNTEAFF
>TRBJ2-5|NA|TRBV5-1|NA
TGCGCCAGCAAGATGGGGCAAGAGACCCAGTACTTC
CASKMGQETQYF
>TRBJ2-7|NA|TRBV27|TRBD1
TGTGCCAGCAGTCTAGGCAGGGGGCGATTTGGCGAGCAGTACTTC
CASSLGRGRFGEQYF
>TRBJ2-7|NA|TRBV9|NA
TGTGCCAGCAGCGTAGGGGGGTCAGCGGGCTACGAGCAGTACTTC
CASSVGGSAGYEQYF
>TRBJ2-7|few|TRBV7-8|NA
TGTGCCAGCAGCTTAGCGCGTAACAGGGTCTTATCCTACGAGCAGTACTTC
CASSLARNRVLSYEQYF
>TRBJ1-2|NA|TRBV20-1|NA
TGCAGTGCTAGTGGGGACTTGAGCTATGGCTACACCTTC
CSASGDLSYGYTF
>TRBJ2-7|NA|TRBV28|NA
TGTGCCAGCAGAATAGGGACAATGAGCTACGAGCAGTACTTC
CASRIGTMSYEQYF
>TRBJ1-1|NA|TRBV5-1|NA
TGCGCCAGCAGCTGGGGGCAGGAAGGAACTGAAGCTTTCTTT
CASSWGQEGTEAFF
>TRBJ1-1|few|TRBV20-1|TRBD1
TGCGGTTTTTCGGGGCAGGGGGCACTTGAAGCTTTCTTT
CGFSGQGALEAFF
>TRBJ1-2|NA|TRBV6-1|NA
TGTGCCAGCAGTGACCCTGGGACAAACGACTATGGCTACACCTTC
CASSDPGTNDYGYTF
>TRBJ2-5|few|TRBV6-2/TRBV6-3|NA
TGTGCCAGCGCCCTGTTCGCAGACTTGTACCAAGAGACCCAGTACTTC
CASALFADLYQETQYF
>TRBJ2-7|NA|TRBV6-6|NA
TGTGCCAGCAGCAGGGTTAAATACGAGCAGTACTTC
CASSRVKYEQYF
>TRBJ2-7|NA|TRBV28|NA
TGTGCCAGCAGTTCACAGGTTTACTCCTACGAGCAGTACTTC
CASSSQVYSYEQYF
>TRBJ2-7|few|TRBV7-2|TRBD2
TGTGCCAGCAGCTTACTGGGCGGGAGGGCTTACGAGCAGTACTTC
CASSLLGGRAYEQYF
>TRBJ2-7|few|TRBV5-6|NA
TGTGCCAGCAGCGTCGGGACCTACGAGCAGTACTTC
CASSVGTYEQYF
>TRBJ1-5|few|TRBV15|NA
TGTGCCACCAGCAGTTACCTTCATCAGCCCCAGCATTTT
CATSSYLHQPQHF
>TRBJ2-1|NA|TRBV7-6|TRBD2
TGTGCTGTTGTAGCGGGAGGGCCGGATGAGCAGTTCTTC
CAVVAGGPDEQFF
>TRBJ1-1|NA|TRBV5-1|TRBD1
TGCGCCAGCAGCCCTCGACAGGGGGCGGACACTGAAGCTTTCTTT
CASSPRQGADTEAFF
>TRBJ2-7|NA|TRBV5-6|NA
TGTGCCAGCACCCTATATGGGGGGCTAGTGGGGCAGTACTTC
CASTLYGGLVGQYF
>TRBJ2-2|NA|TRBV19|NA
TGTGCCAGTAGTATAGGAGGGAACACCGGGGAGCTGTTTTTT
CASSIGGNTGELFF
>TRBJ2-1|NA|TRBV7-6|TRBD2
TGTGCCAGCAGCTTTAGCGGGGGGGCTACCAATGAGCAGTTCTTC
CASSFSGGATNEQFF
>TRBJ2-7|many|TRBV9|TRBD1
TGTGCCAGCAGCCCCCGGGACAGGCCCTACGAGCAGTACTTC
CASSPRDRPYEQYF
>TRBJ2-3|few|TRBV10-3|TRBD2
TGTGCCATCAGTGAGTCGTACCGTGCTAGCGGGAGGGGTAGCACAGATACGCAGTATTTT
CAISESYRASGRGSTDTQYF
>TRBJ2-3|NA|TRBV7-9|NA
TGTGCCAGCAGCTTAAACTTGGATACGCAGTATTTT
CASSLNLDTQYF
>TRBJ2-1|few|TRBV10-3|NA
TGTGCCATCAGTGAGTCGAATCAGAATGAGCAGTTCTTC
CAISESNQNEQFF
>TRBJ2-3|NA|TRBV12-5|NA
TGTGCTAGTGGTTTATTCAACACAGATACGCAGTATTTT
CASGLFNTDTQYF
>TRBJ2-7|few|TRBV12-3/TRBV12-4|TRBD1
TGTGCCAGCAGTTTAGCGAGGACAGGGAGCTCCTACGAGCAGTACTTC
CASSLARTGSSYEQYF
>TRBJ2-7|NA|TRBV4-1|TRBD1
TGCGCCAGCAGCCAAGTATTCGGGACAGGGGTCAACGAGCAGTACTTC
CASSQVFGTGVNEQYF
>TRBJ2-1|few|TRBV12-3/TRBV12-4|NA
TGTGCCAGCAGAATGGTGCGGGGGCTCAACAATGAGCAGTTCTTC
CASRMVRGLNNEQFF
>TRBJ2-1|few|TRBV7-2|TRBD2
TGTGCCAGCACCCGAAGGACTAGCGGATACAATGAGCAGTTCTTC
CASTRRTSGYNEQFF
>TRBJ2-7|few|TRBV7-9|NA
TGTGCCAGCAGCTTATTTCCCGGGAGATGGTCCTACGAGCAGTACTTC
CASSLFPGRWSYEQYF
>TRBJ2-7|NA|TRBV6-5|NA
TGTGCCAGCAGTTCTTTAGGGGATGAGCAGTACTTC
CASSSLGDEQYF
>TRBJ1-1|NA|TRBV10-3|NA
TGTGCCATCAGTGGACCAGGGAAACCTGAAGCTTTCTTT
CAISGPGKPEAFF
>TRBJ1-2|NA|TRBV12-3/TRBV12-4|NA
TGTGCCAGCAGCAACGGGTACTATGGCTACACCTTC
CASSNGYYGYTF